These 15 T cell receptor beta chains were sequenced from one sample in a study of CD4 T cells in relation to SARS-CoV-2 and coronaviruses (dated by TCRdb to the early 2020s). CD4+ T cells from unexposed donors were collected before the COVID-19 pandemic (2011-2018). The EasySep CD4+ T cell isolation kit was used to isolate CD4+ T cells once the cultures had run for roughly eleven days. Receptor libraries were prepared by the immunoSEQ multiplex PCR assay. Held by TCRdb, this immuneACCESS table contains in-frame sequences only and omits some clones. Under half of the omission traces to an unresolved V gene where checked; the cause of the rest is unknown. In this sample the table shows 15,000 to 20,000 clones, 75% to 80% of which occur a single time. Together, the top ten hold less than 20% of the sample. The antigens for these receptors are not known. The source material was CD4+ T cells from PBMCs, cultured in vitro. All receptors derive from a human donor in good health.

The chain carries TRBV9 and TRBJ1-1, with a tentative D call TRBD1 (6 bases). CDR1 SGDLS and CDR2 YYNGEE come from the germline V gene. The CDR3 totals 12 residues. V dropped 4 bases and J dropped 4 bases, with 8 bases sitting between them. DNA of the CDR3: TGTGCCAGCAGCCGGGGGGCCACTGAAGCTTTCTTT. It codes for CASSRGATEAFF.

This rearrangement joins TRBV24-1 to TRBJ2-1; 11 bases align to TRBD1. The trim removed 4 bases at V and 4 bases at J, leaving 5 bases unmatched. CDR1 and CDR2 (germline): KGHDR, SFDVKD. CDR3 length equals 16 residues. This CDR3 is CATSDRTGGSYNEQFF. For the CDR3, the DNA is TGTGCCACCAGTGACCGGACAGGGGGCTCTTACAATGAGCAGTTCTTC.

The CDR3 spells CASSVEGTVARGQYF. The CDR3 DNA follows: TGTGCCAGCAGCGTGGAAGGGACAGTAGCCCGGGGGCAGTATTTT. The J gene is TRBJ2-3, the V gene TRBV9; 7 bases match TRBD1. V lost 2 bases to trimming and J lost 11 bases; unmatched junction nucleotides: 14. The CDR3 contains 15 residues. Germline V gives CDR1 SGDLS, CDR2 YYNGEE.

J is TRBJ2-7 and V is TRBV11-2, with 8 positions matching TRBD2. Germline V gives CDR1 SGHAT, CDR2 FQNNGV. CDR3 length: 13 amino acids. V trimming: 1 base; J trimming: 7 bases; junction bases outside the gene matches: 3. In DNA, the CDR3 is TGTGCCAGCAGCTTAGGGACGGGGGGGGAGCAGTACTTC. This codes for CASSLGTGGEQYF.

The CDR3, as DNA: TGTGCCAGCTCACCACCGTCAACAGCTAGCACAGATACGCAGTATTTT. Protein product: CASSPPSTASTDTQYF. The V and J genes are TRBV18 and TRBJ2-3; D is undetermined. Deletions cut 0 bases from V and 0 bases from J, with 10 bases between. The CDR3 sequence is 16 residues long. The germline V gene has CDR1 KGHSH and CDR2 LQKENI.

The chain is built from TRBV29-1 and TRBJ2-7, with 7 bases fitting TRBD2. The V gene's germline CDR1 is SQVTM and CDR2 ANQGSEA. CDR3 length equals 16 residues. Germline trimming cut 6 bases from V and 0 bases from J; bases unmatched to any gene: 14. Here the CDR3 DNA reads TGCAGCGTCCACACCCGGACTAGTTTTAACTCCTACGAGCAGTACTTC. Translating gives CSVHTRTSFNSYEQYF.

This clone was recorded only once. The chain is built from TRBV7-8 and TRBJ1-4; TRBD1 might be the D (6 bases). CDR1 SGHVS and CDR2 FQNEAQ come from the germline V gene. V shed 2 bases and J shed 4 bases, with 11 bases lying between them. CDR3 length: 15 amino acids. The CDR3 nucleotides read TGTGCCAGCAGCTTATTTCGGGGGCTTAATGAAAAACTGTTTTTT. Translating gives CASSLFRGLNEKLFF.

The V gene is TRBV2, the J gene TRBJ1-5, with no clear D. Germline loops: CDR1 SNHLY, CDR2 FYNNEI. V was pared by 6 bases and J by 4 bases, with 10 bases between. The CDR3 contains 13 residues. CDR3 sequence reads: CASRTNLNQPQHF. The CDR3, as DNA: TGTGCCAGCAGGACGAATTTAAATCAGCCCCAGCATTTT.

This clone has just one count. The gene calls are TRBV5-4 and TRBJ2-7, with 14 bases that match TRBD2. Germline V gives CDR1 SGHNT, CDR2 YYREEE (reference sequence). There are 14 residues in the CDR3. V was clipped by 4 bases and J by 5 bases; unmatched bases: 2. CDR3 sequence reads: CASSRGLAGDEQYF. The CDR3 nucleotides are TGTGCCAGCAGCCGGGGACTAGCGGGAGACGAGCAGTACTTC.

The chain carries TRBV28 and TRBJ2-7, with TRBD2 as a possible D gene (7 bases). Trimming cost V 3 bases and J 4 bases, with 19 bases left between them. The length of the CDR3 is 16 residues. Germline CDR1 and CDR2: MDHEN and SYDVKM. CDR3 DNA: TGTGCCAGCAGTTTTTCCCCGGGGGGCAGATTATACGAGCAGTACTTC. This translates into CASSFSPGGRLYEQYF.

The chain joins TRBV6-4 to TRBJ2-3; D tentatively fits TRBD1 or TRBD2 (6 bases each). V was pared by 6 bases and J by 1 base, with 14 bases between. CDR1 is MRHNA and CDR2 is SNTAGT in the germline V gene. CDR3 length equals 15 residues. In DNA, the CDR3 is TGTGCCAGCAGCGCGGAGGGGGGTGGCACAGATACGCAGTATTTT. Translating gives CASSAEGGGTDTQYF.

The genes are TRBV10-3 and TRBJ2-1; TRBD2 matches 13 bases. The germline V gene has CDR1 ENHRY and CDR2 SYGVKD. The CDR3 covers 15 residues. V trimming: 8 bases; J trimming: 7 bases; junction bases outside the gene matches: 8. CDR3 protein: CAIRNTSGRGNEQFF. The CDR3 DNA reads as TGTGCCATCCGAAATACTAGCGGGAGGGGGAATGAGCAGTTCTTC.

The chain has TRBV5-1 and TRBJ2-5; weak D call: TRBD2 (5 bases). The CDR3 has 14 amino acids. In germline, CDR1 is SGHRS, CDR2 YFSETQ. V gave up 4 bases and J gave up 5 bases, with 15 bases separating them. CDR3 loop: CASSTGKFPETQYF. CDR3 in DNA: TGCGCCAGCAGCACCGGGAAGTTTCCGGAGACCCAGTACTTC.

The table lists this clone with a few counts. The chain employs TRBV3-1 (or the pseudogene TRBV3-2) and TRBJ2-1; maybe TRBD2 (6 bases). The CDR3 covers 13 residues. V lost 1 base to trimming and J lost 9 bases, with 10 bases between them. Looked up from germline, CDR1 is LGHDT and CDR2 is YNNKEL (reference sequence). The CDR3 region has the DNA TGTGCCAGCAGCCAAGTGGAGGGGACTGAGCAGTTCTTC. It encodes CASSQVEGTEQFF.

The gene calls are TRBV10-3 and TRBJ2-7; D is perhaps TRBD1 (8 bases). The V gene's germline CDR1 is ENHRY and CDR2 SYGVKD. V was cut by 6 bases and J by 2 bases, with 23 bases left in between. This CDR3 is 17 amino acids long. CDR3 DNA sequence: TGTGCCATCAGCTCCTTTGTGGGGGGGACAGGCACCTACGAGCAGTACTTC. Its protein is CAISSFVGGTGTYEQYF.